This entry is about one T cell receptor beta chain. The data were obtained in a study of shared clonotypes between healthy human individuals. V was trimmed by 2 bases and J by 5 bases, leaving 18 bases between them. This CDR3 spans 16 amino acids. CDR1 is GTSNPN and CDR2 is SVGIG in the germline V gene (reference sequence). Only CD45RO-negative cells positively selected for CCR7 counted as naive CD8 cells, so terminally differentiated effector memory CD45RA+ cells were excluded. Genomic DNA (from each subset) was split evenly across several immunoSEQ plates. The repertoire was sequenced with immunoSEQ multiplex PCR; TCRdb's copy has only in-frame clones and lacks some. The table includes about 2.1 million clones, 90% to 95% detected once.

This rearrangement joins TRBV30 to TRBJ1-4; D may be TRBD1 (5 bases). Sequencing was done on a sample of naive CD8+ T cells from PBMCs. The sequence was collected from a man aged 18 to 30 in good health. Some clones in this sample may be carry-over from other donors' samples. The CDR3 coding sequence is TGTGCCTGGAGTCCGGGACCTACAAACCTAAATGAAAAACTGTTTTTT. Amino acids: CAWSPGPTNLNEKLFF.